These T cell receptor beta chains were read from a single sample in a study of blood T cell repertoires in COVID-19. Sequencing was performed with immunoSEQ multiplex PCR; in TCRdb, only in-frame clones are kept and a portion is missing. The sample records about 320,000 clones, over 85% being singletons. The sequenced sample consisted of PBMCs or T cells enriched from blood (not recorded which). Receptors originate from a man in his sixties who had recovered from COVID-19. Each CDR3 is given with its conserved first and last residue. The order of the fields is CDR3 length, J gene, V gene, CDR3 protein.

11	TRBJ2-7	TRBV6-5	CASTQGYEQYF
14	TRBJ1-1	TRBV6-1	CASSDRGLNTEAFF
14	TRBJ2-1	TRBV10-3	CATRKGGAGNEQFF
15	TRBJ1-2	TRBV10-3	CAISDRGQGMGGYTF
15	TRBJ2-7	TRBV5-1	CASSYNLAGGSEQYF
18	TRBJ1-5	TRBV11-2	CASSLELILAGSNQPQHF
14	TRBJ2-5	TRBV5-1	CASSYDRGPETQYF
16	TRBJ2-1	TRBV9	CASSVAGHGNYNEQFF
16	TRBJ2-7	TRBV19	CASSIGGDRPSYEQYF
15	TRBJ2-1	TRBV2	CASSPQATQYNEQFF
13	TRBJ2-7	TRBV11-2	CASSEEFVGEQYF
15	TRBJ1-1	TRBV18	CASSRERTGLTEAFF
15	TRBJ2-3	TRBV6-2/TRBV6-3	CASSYVGGSTDTQYF
17	TRBJ2-1	TRBV18	CASSPASGWNSYNEQFF
14	TRBJ2-3	TRBV3-1/TRBV3-2	CASSLGGGHDTQYF
14	TRBJ2-7	TRBV19	CASSRAVSSYEQYF
15	TRBJ1-2	TRBV9	CASSPSTAANYGYTF
14	TRBJ1-5	TRBV27	CASSPRQVNQPQHF
15	TRBJ2-7	TRBV27	CASSLSSGRLYEQYF
14	TRBJ2-5	TRBV6-1	CASSETGTEETQYF
17	TRBJ2-1	TRBV4-2	CASSTPIAGVSYNEQFF
16	TRBJ2-5	TRBV6-2/TRBV6-3	CASSYGQSWIRETQYF
13	TRBJ2-5	TRBV4-1	CASSQQGVETQYF
12	TRBJ2-3	TRBV7-9	CASSLGGNTQYF
13	TRBJ1-3	TRBV13	CASSFPQGNTIYF
14	TRBJ1-6	TRBV7-3	CASSSGQTNSPLHF
14	TRBJ2-1	TRBV14	CASSSVYSYNEQFF
15	TRBJ1-3	TRBV3-1/TRBV3-2	CASSRDRYEGRTIYF
12	TRBJ1-2	TRBV30	CAWSSQGSGYTF
15	TRBJ2-5	TRBV3-1/TRBV3-2	CASSQGGGAFETQYF
12	TRBJ2-5	TRBV9	CASSRGPETQYF
15	TRBJ2-5	TRBV19	CASSKTTSGSKTQYF
15	TRBJ2-3	TRBV12-5	CASGLGSARADTQYF
11	TRBJ1-1	TRBV20-1	CSARDHREAFF
12	TRBJ2-7	TRBV6-5	CASVDRAYEQYF
15	TRBJ1-6	TRBV3-1/TRBV3-2	CASSPRDKVNSPLHF
16	TRBJ1-2	TRBV18	CASSPGQGATGYGYTF
16	TRBJ2-7	TRBV5-1	CASSLAGTPVVREQYF
15	TRBJ2-5	TRBV13	CASSFKTGGQETQYF
14	TRBJ1-4	TRBV9	CASSGSGTNEKLFF
16	TRBJ1-5	TRBV25-1	CASSQSGTGDNQPQHF
12	TRBJ2-5	TRBV19	CASQGGEETQYF
13	TRBJ1-4	TRBV6-5	CASRPTGGRKLFF
15	TRBJ2-5	TRBV7-9	CASSEFDRDQETQYF
13	TRBJ2-7	TRBV7-9	CASSSVTEYEQYF
14	TRBJ2-1	TRBV7-9	CASTLADSYNEQFF
15	TRBJ2-7	TRBV4-3	CASSYTTSGGNEQYF
16	TRBJ2-3	TRBV24-1	CATSDPSGSSTDTQYF
14	TRBJ2-3	TRBV9	CASSVLQPTDTQYF